Detailed here is one T cell receptor (beta chain). How the authors handled the data: Amplifying reference gene primers gave estimates of nucleated cell counts. Method: immunoSEQ multiplex PCR; TCRdb's copy keeps in-frame clones and lacks some. For V, J and clone size, that table is used; D and trimming come from the DNA. The data contain approximately 210,000 clones, roughly 80% of them singletons. This entry belongs to a study of blood T cell repertoires in COVID-19. Study-wide context: Material from acute and convalescent COVID-19 was sourced from the United States, Italy and Spain. In each case, the material was cDNA or gDNA derived from T cells, B-cell-depleted T cells, or PBMCs.

The V gene end was trimmed by 7 bases and the J gene end by 2 bases; junction bases not matched to a gene: 12. This CDR3 spans 18 amino acids. CDR1 and CDR2 (germline): KGHDR, SFDVKD. The sequence came from a man aged 30-40 years with active or convalescent COVID-19. This chain connects TRBV24-1 to TRBJ2-3, with 12 bases lining up with TRBD1. The sample taken for sequencing was peripheral blood. The CDR3 loop is CATSSGQGAKAATDTQYF. CDR3 nucleotides: TGTGCCACCAGCTCGGGACAGGGGGCCAAAGCCGCCACAGATACGCAGTATTTT.